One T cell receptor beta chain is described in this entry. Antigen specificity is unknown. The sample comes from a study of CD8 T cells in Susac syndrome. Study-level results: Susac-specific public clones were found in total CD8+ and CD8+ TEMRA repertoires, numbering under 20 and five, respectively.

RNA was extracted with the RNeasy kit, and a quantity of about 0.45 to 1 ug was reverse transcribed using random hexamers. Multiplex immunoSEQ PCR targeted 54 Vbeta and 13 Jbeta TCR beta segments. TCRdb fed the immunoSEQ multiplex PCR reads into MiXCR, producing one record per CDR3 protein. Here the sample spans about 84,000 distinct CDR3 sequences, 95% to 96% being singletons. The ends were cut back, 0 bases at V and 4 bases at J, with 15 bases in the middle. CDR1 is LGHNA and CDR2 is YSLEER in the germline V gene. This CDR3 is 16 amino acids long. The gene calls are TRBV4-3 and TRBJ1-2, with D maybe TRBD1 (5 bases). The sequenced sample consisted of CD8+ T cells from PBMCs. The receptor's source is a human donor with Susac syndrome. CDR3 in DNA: TGCGCCAGCAGCCAAGATTCAGATGACAGAGTCTATGGCTACACCTTC. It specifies CASSQDSDDRVYGYTF.